This T cell receptor beta chain originates from a study of CD8+ T cells in alopecia areata. Study observations and caveats: Numerous expanded lesional clones remained in scalp and blood during tofacitinib.

cDNA reverse transcribed from extracted RNA served as the sequencing template. The method was immunoSEQ multiplex PCR; TCRdb's version includes in-frame clones alone and lacks a portion of them. The table shows a few hundred thousand clones, with approximately 40% occurring only once. The sample holds a few counts of this clone. Its antigen is not identified. As to treatment: oral pan-JAK inhibitor, 5-10 mg twice daily. With 0 bases removed from V and 4 bases from J, the gap between germline ends came to 8 bases. The CDR3 runs to 14 residues. Germline CDR1 and CDR2: MGHRA and YSYEKL. The receptor's source is a human donor with alopecia areata. This rearrangement joins TRBV4-1 to TRBJ2-3; D uncertain. The sequencing used CD4+ T cells sorted from blood, collected between weeks 36 and 40, from a patient treated with tofacitinib. The CDR3 nucleotides are TGCGCCAGCAGCCAAGAGGGTGCCGCAGATACGCAGTATTTT. It is translated as CASSQEGAADTQYF.